This section outlines one T cell receptor beta chain sequence together with its context. The target antigen is unknown. This same CDR3 is encoded by further DNA sequences in the sample. V was trimmed by 4 bases and J by 3 bases, leaving 7 bases between them. In germline, CDR1 is MDHEN, CDR2 SYDVKM. CDR3 length: 12 residues. This record belongs to a study of OX40 agonist ivuxolimab in advanced cancers. Looking at the study overall: People in dose escalation had one of these cancers: hepatocellular carcinoma, melanoma, renal cell or head and neck cancer.

Libraries were prepared by immunoSEQ multiplex PCR; TCRdb keeps only in-frame clonotypes and omits some of them. This sample has 80,000 or so clones, with about nine tenths found just once. Study findings and constraints: Specificity for antigen went undetermined in the expanded peripheral T cells. With doses of 0.1-3.0 mg/kg, partial responders showed among the lowest clonal expansion.

This chain connects TRBV28 to TRBJ2-7; D remains unclear. The sequenced sample was CD4+ or CD8+ T cells sorted from blood, obtained in a trial of the OX40 agonist ivuxolimab. The TCR originated in an adult with an advanced solid tumor such as melanoma, head and neck, liver or kidney cancer. The CDR3 nucleotides are TGTGCCAGCAGTTCCCCGGGCTACGAGCAGTACTTC. Protein product: CASSSPGYEQYF.